In its sample, the clone carrying this TCR beta chain was seen many times. Its specificity is not known. The data stem from a study of identical twins. Whole-study results and caveats: Zero-insertion findings could be partly confounded by invariant cells (MAIT and iNKT cells). Interpretation of the results relied on cross-sectional statistical analysis and not on following the same donors.

This CDR3 contains 12 residues. Germline CDR1 reads DFQATT; CDR2 reads SNEGSKA (reference sequence). Trimming pared 1 base from V and 9 bases from J, leaving 10 bases between. Through template switching, a universal primer site was introduced, and the cDNA contained unique molecular identifiers. TCRdb reprocessed the 5' RACE reads via MiXCR and lists one record per CDR3 protein. The sample shows hundreds of thousands of distinct CDR3 sequences, less than 9.5% of them seen only once. This receptor was obtained from a young woman in good health. Material: memory (CD45RO+) T cells sorted from blood. The chain uses TRBV20-1 and TRBJ2-1, with D maybe TRBD2 (6 bases). CDR3 sequence: CSARGPAGEQFF. DNA for the CDR3: TGCAGTGCTAGAGGACCAGCGGGTGAGCAGTTCTTC.